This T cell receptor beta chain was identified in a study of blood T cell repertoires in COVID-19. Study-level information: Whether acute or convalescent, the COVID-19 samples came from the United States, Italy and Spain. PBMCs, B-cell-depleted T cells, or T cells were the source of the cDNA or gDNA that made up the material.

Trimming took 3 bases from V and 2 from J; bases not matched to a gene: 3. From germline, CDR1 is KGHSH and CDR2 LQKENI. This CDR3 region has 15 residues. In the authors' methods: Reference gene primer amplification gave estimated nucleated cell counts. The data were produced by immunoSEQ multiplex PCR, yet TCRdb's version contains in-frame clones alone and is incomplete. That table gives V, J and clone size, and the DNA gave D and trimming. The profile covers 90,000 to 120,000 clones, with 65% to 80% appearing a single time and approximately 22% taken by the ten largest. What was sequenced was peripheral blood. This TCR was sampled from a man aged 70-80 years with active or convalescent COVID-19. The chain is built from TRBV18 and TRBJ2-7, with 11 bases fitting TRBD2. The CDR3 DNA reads TGTGCCAGCTCACCGGGACTAGCGGTGGCCTACGAGCAGTACTTC. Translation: CASSPGLAVAYEQYF.